The 25 T cell receptor beta chains reported below all come from one sample, sequenced in a study of T-cell memory formation after mild COVID-19. TCRdb fed the 5' RACE reads into MiXCR, producing one record per CDR3 protein. The data contain about 400,000 distinct CDR3 sequences, around a quarter of them singletons. Material for sequencing was PBMCs or a T cell subset sorted from them (not recorded which). Receptors were obtained from an adult woman who had mild COVID-19 (a few samples of this study predate the infection). Cell type and time point are not known.

This clonotype was seen a few times. V gene TRBV7-2 combines with J gene TRBJ1-5; maybe TRBD1 (5 bases). The CDR3 runs 14 residues. Trimming stripped 5 bases from V and 3 bases from J, with 11 bases between. Germline values: CDR1 SGHTA, CDR2 FQGNSA. The DNA for the CDR3 is TGTGCCAGCAGCCGGTGGGGGTCCAATCAGCCCCAGCATTTT. Translation: CASSRWGSNQPQHF.

This clonotype occurred a few times. The V and J genes are TRBV5-6 and TRBJ1-2, with a tentative D call TRBD1 (6 bases). Trimming removed 2 bases at V and 3 bases at J, with 11 bases between. Germline assignment: CDR1 SGHDT and CDR2 YYEEEE. The CDR3 runs to 14 residues. CDR3 nucleotides: TGTGCCAGCAGCTTTAGGGGGGGCGACTATGGCTACACCTTC. Translation gives CASSFRGGDYGYTF.

The chain uses TRBV12-3 or TRBV12-4 and TRBJ2-7; 7 positions match TRBD1. The junction had 10 bases not matched to a gene; V was cut back by 5 bases and J by 6 bases. The CDR3 runs to 14 residues. CDR3 sequence reads: CASSHHNRGSEQYF. CDR3 DNA: TGTGCCAGCAGTCACCACAACAGGGGAAGCGAGCAGTACTTC.

This clonotype was found a few times. This chain uses TRBV5-1 with TRBJ1-4, with D perhaps TRBD1 (6 bases). Germline lookup yields CDR1 SGHRS and CDR2 YFSETQ. CDR3 size: 15 residues. Trimming removed 4 bases from V and 6 bases from J, with 16 bases in between. The CDR3 DNA sequence: TGCGCCAGCAGCCCTCGAGGGGGGGCGGATGAAAAACTGTTTTTT. Amino acid sequence: CASSPRGGADEKLFF.

The rearrangement joins TRBV20-1 to TRBJ2-7; D remains unclear. V was cut by 0 bases and J by 2 bases, with 8 bases left in between. The CDR3 is 13 residues long. The germline V gene has CDR1 DFQATT and CDR2 SNEGSKA (reference sequence). The CDR3 reads CSAREKGTYEQYF. CDR3 nucleotide sequence: TGCAGTGCTAGAGAGAAAGGGACCTACGAGCAGTACTTC.

This chain connects TRBV11-2 to TRBJ2-2, with D unresolved. Germline values: CDR1 SGHAT, CDR2 FQNNGV. CDR3 size: 14 residues. V was shortened by 1 base and J by 6 bases, with 9 bases between the two germline ends. DNA for the CDR3: TGTGCCAGCAGCTTAGGTATAAGGTCCGGGGAGCTGTTTTTT. Encoded protein: CASSLGIRSGELFF.

The CDR3 bases are TGCGCCAGCAGCCAAGTAGCGGGGGGCCGGGGAGGGGAGACCCAGTACTTC. Translated, it gives CASSQVAGGRGGETQYF. J is TRBJ2-5 and V is TRBV4-1; the match to TRBD2 covers 10 bases. Germline trimming cut 1 base from V and 5 bases from J; bases unmatched to any gene: 10. Germline CDR1 MGHRA, CDR2 YSYEKL. The CDR3 is 17 residues long.

The J gene is TRBJ2-3, the V gene TRBV7-3; D remains unclear. The CDR3 is 17 residues long. Trimming stripped 4 bases from V and 2 bases from J, with 19 bases between. CDR1 is SGHTA, CDR2 FQGTGA, per germline. The CDR3 is CASSSRGSPSYTDTQYF. CDR3 sequence (DNA): TGTGCCAGCAGCTCTCGAGGCTCCCCGTCCTACACAGATACGCAGTATTTT.

The J gene is TRBJ2-7, the V gene TRBV4-1; 10 bases match TRBD1. The CDR3 extends over 16 amino acids. V lost 4 bases to trimming and J lost 4 bases; unmatched junction nucleotides: 10. The germline gives CDR1 MGHRA, CDR2 YSYEKL. CDR3 sequence: CASSPADRGGTYEQYF. The CDR3 nucleotides read TGCGCCAGCAGCCCGGCGGACAGGGGGGGAACTTACGAGCAGTACTTC.

CDR3 sequence (DNA): TGCGCCAGCAGCCAAGTTGGGACAGGGAACGAGCAGTACTTC. Translating gives CASSQVGTGNEQYF. This rearrangement joins TRBV4-1 to TRBJ2-7, with TRBD1 matching over 9 bases. CDR3 size: 14 residues. V shed 1 base, J shed 5 bases, and the junction held 3 bases outside the gene matches. In germline, CDR1 is MGHRA, CDR2 YSYEKL.

This clonotype was counted a few times. The chain employs TRBV11-3 and TRBJ2-1, with 11 bases aligning to TRBD2. In germline, CDR1 is SGHNT, CDR2 YENEEA. Trimming cost V 4 bases and J 10 bases; bases outside gene matches: 6. The CDR3 length is 14 residues. The CDR3: CASSSGLAAREQFF. In DNA form, the CDR3 reads TGTGCCAGCAGCTCGGGACTAGCGGCGAGAGAGCAGTTCTTC. Full variable domain (outside the CDR3, taken from reference TRBV11-3 and TRBJ2-1): EAGVVQSPRYKIIEKKQPVAFWCNPISGHNTLYWYLQNLGQGPELLIRYENEEAVDDSQLPKDRFSAERLKGVDSTLKIQPAELGDSAVYLCASSSGLAAREQFFGPGTRLTVL.

This clonotype showed up just a few times. The rearrangement uses TRBV5-1 and TRBJ1-2; 7 bases line up with TRBD1. In germline, CDR1 is SGHRS, CDR2 YFSETQ. J gave up 6 bases and V 7 bases, and 12 bases lay outside the gene matches. The length of the CDR3 is 14 residues. CDR3 DNA: TGCGCCAGCCTAGATCCGGGACAGATTAATGGCTACACCTTC. Translation: CASLDPGQINGYTF.

This clonotype occurred a few times. V usage is TRBV9 and J usage is TRBJ2-1; 8 nucleotides align to TRBD2. CDR1 and CDR2 from the germline V gene are SGDLS and YYNGEE. J gave up 7 bases and V 0 bases, and 6 bases lay outside the gene matches. CDR3 length: 15 amino acids. DNA for the CDR3: TGTGCCAGCAGCGTAGGCGGGGGGCAAGAAAATGAGCAGTTCTTC. Protein product: CASSVGGGQENEQFF. The full variable domain, its missing parts supplied by reference TRBV9 and TRBJ2-1, is DSGVTQTPKHLITATGQRVTLRCSPRSGDLSVYWYQQSLDQGLQFLIQYYNGEERAKGNILERFSAQQFPDLHSELNLSSLELGDSALYFCASSVGGGQENEQFFGPGTRLTVL.

V gene TRBV7-2 combines with J gene TRBJ2-5; TRBD2 agrees at 16 bases. Germline CDR1 SGHTA, CDR2 FQGNSA. This CDR3 has 17 amino acids. Trimming cost V 1 base and J 10 bases; bases outside gene matches: 9. CDR3 sequence: CASSLEGLAGGFSLQYF. In DNA, the CDR3 is TGTGCCAGCAGCTTAGAGGGACTAGCGGGGGGGTTTAGTCTCCAGTACTTC.

V is TRBV20-1 and J is TRBJ2-7, with 12 bases identical to TRBD2. The CDR3 spans 13 residues. The germline V gene encodes CDR1 DFQATT and CDR2 SNEGSKA (reference sequence). Germline trimming cut 5 bases from V and 6 bases from J; bases unmatched to any gene: 5. The CDR3 nucleotides read TGCAGTGCTCCGACTAGCGGGAGCTCCGAGCAGTACTTC. It yields the protein CSAPTSGSSEQYF.

This clonotype was counted only a few times. The V gene is TRBV12-5, the J gene TRBJ1-2, with TRBD1 identical over 8 bases. Germline CDR1 reads LGHNT; CDR2 reads FRNRAP. V lost 6 bases and J lost 4; bases outside the gene matches: 10. CDR3 length: 15 residues. The CDR3 nucleotides read TGTGCTAGTGGGCTGACAGGGGAACTCCTCTATGGCTACACCTTC. It is translated as CASGLTGELLYGYTF.

This chain uses TRBV6-5 with TRBJ1-2; D uncertain. Germline assignment: CDR1 MNHEY and CDR2 SVGAGI. This CDR3 region has 15 residues. With 4 bases removed from V and 1 base from J, the gap between germline ends came to 13 bases. CDR3 sequence: CASSSHWTGNYGYTF. CDR3 DNA sequence: TGTGCCAGCAGTTCCCACTGGACGGGTAACTATGGCTACACCTTC.

The chain links TRBV5-6 to TRBJ2-5; D may be TRBD1 (6 bases). In germline, CDR1 is SGHDT, CDR2 YYEEEE. Trimming left V 0 bases short and J 4 bases short, with 16 bases between. This CDR3 is built from 16 residues. CDR3 sequence: CASSLAKGVSVETQYF. In DNA form, the CDR3 reads TGTGCCAGCAGCTTGGCGAAGGGGGTTAGCGTAGAGACCCAGTACTTC.

This chain connects TRBV5-1 to TRBJ2-1, with D unresolved. CDR3 length equals 15 residues. V lost 4 bases and J lost 9, with 20 bases in between. From germline, CDR1 is SGHRS and CDR2 YFSETQ. For the CDR3, the DNA is TGCGCCAGCAGCCCGGGCCGGAAACTGAGCAGTGAGCAGTTCTTC. Protein product: CASSPGRKLSSEQFF.

The CDR3 coding sequence is TGTGCCAGCAGTTTATTAACTAGAGAGGAGCAGTACTTC. Translation: CASSLLTREEQYF. V is TRBV28 and J is TRBJ2-7, with D tentatively TRBD2 (5 bases). CDR1 is MDHEN and CDR2 is SYDVKM in the germline V gene. This CDR3 is 13 amino acids long. V was pared by 1 base and J by 7 bases, with 11 bases between.

The chain carries TRBV6-5 and TRBJ1-5; D perhaps matches TRBD1 (6 bases). V lost 4 bases and J lost 0, with 13 bases in between. This CDR3 has 16 residues. Germline CDR1 MNHEY, CDR2 SVGAGI. Written as DNA, the CDR3 is TGTGCCAGCAGTTTGGCGGGGGGGGCTAGCAATCAGCCCCAGCATTTT. Translated, it gives CASSLAGGASNQPQHF.

This clonotype was counted between two and nine times. V usage is TRBV11-3 and J usage is TRBJ2-7, with D possibly matching TRBD1 (6 bases). The CDR3 sequence is 14 residues long. Germline assignment: CDR1 SGHNT and CDR2 YENEEA. The V end lost 5 bases, the J end lost 2 bases, and 13 bases lay between the germline ends. The CDR3 loop reads CASSPDRNPYEQYF. The CDR3 region has the DNA TGTGCCAGCAGCCCCGACAGGAATCCCTACGAGCAGTACTTC.

The V call is TRBV4-2, the J call TRBJ2-1, with 9 bases that match TRBD1. V dropped 1 base and J dropped 7; count of bases not matched to a gene: 8. Germline loops: CDR1 LGHNA, CDR2 YNFKEQ. The CDR3 has 16 amino acids. CDR3 sequence reads: CASSQVPGQGSNEQFF. The CDR3 DNA is TGTGCCAGCAGCCAAGTCCCGGGACAGGGATCGAATGAGCAGTTCTTC.

The chain carries TRBV4-1 and TRBJ2-6; 7 nucleotides match TRBD2. V shed 4 bases and J 0 bases; nucleotides not matched to a gene: 9. Germline V gene data show CDR1 as MGHRA and CDR2 as YSYEKL. The CDR3 contains 18 residues. The CDR3 DNA reads as TGCGCCAGCAGCCCCCTCCGGGGGGTCGTCTCTGGGGCCAACGTCCTGACTTTC. The encoded protein is CASSPLRGVVSGANVLTF.

This clonotype was seen only a few times. This sequence joins TRBV7-6 and TRBJ1-2; possible D gene TRBD1, 5 bases. Germline V gene sequence: CDR1 SGHVS, CDR2 FNYEAQ. The CDR3 is 14 amino acids. Trimming took off 3 bases at V and 6 bases at J, with 14 bases between the two ends. Written as DNA, the CDR3 is TGTGCCAGCAGCTTGGAGGGACCCGGACATGGCTACACCTTC. Amino acid sequence: CASSLEGPGHGYTF.